Shown below are 22 T cell receptor beta chains from a single sample sequenced in a study of cytomegalovirus exposure and HLA in healthy donors (TCRdb year 2017). Library preparation employed the immunoSEQ multiplex PCR assay. A mixture of 60 forward primers for TCR Vbeta segments and 13 reverse primers for TCR Jbeta segments was used in the multiplex PCR. TCRdb stores this immuneACCESS table with in-frame sequences only. Part of the clones is absent; in the studies checked, under half of the shortfall reflects unresolved V genes, and no reason is known for the rest. The sample table records roughly 150,000 clones; 80% of these occur just once. The top ten clonotypes cover over 4% of the sample. Source material: PBMCs. These receptors originate from a man aged 25 to 40 in good health.

The chain combines TRBV18 with TRBJ1-1; TRBD1 aligns across 10 bases. With 4 bases clipped from V and 5 bases from J, the junction kept 7 bases outside the gene matches. This CDR3 is 15 amino acids long. Germline V CDR1 and CDR2: KGHSH, LQKENI. CDR3 sequence (DNA): TGTGCCAGCTCACAACAGGACAGGGGGGGAACTGAAGCTTTCTTT. It is translated as CASSQQDRGGTEAFF.

This chain joins TRBV6-1 and TRBJ2-3; 8 bases match TRBD2. Germline-derived CDR1 and CDR2 are MNHNS and SASEGT. Trimming at V came to 2 bases and at J to 0 bases, leaving 7 bases not matched to a gene. The CDR3 contains 17 residues. The CDR3 DNA sequence: TGTGCCAGCAGTGAATGGCGTAGCGGGATGAGCACAGATACGCAGTATTTT. It encodes CASSEWRSGMSTDTQYF.

The chain joins TRBV6-5 to TRBJ2-7; the D gene is possibly TRBD2 (6 bases). Per germline, CDR1 MNHEY and CDR2 SVGAGI. The CDR3 contains 15 residues. V was cut by 6 bases and J by 3 bases, with 18 bases left in between. The CDR3 DNA reads as TGTGCCAGCAGGACCGAGGAGGGCGCGTTCTACGAGCAGTACTTC. This gives the protein CASRTEEGAFYEQYF.

CDR3 in amino acids: CASSLAVPSTDTQYF. CDR3 DNA sequence: TGTGCCAGCAGCCTAGCGGTTCCTAGCACAGATACGCAGTATTTT. The V call is TRBV5-6, the J call TRBJ2-3; 7 nucleotides line up with TRBD2. This CDR3 is built from 15 residues. CDR1 is SGHDT and CDR2 is YYEEEE in the germline V gene. With 4 bases clipped from V and 0 bases from J, the junction kept 5 bases outside the gene matches.

This clone was seen once. The chain couples TRBV15 to TRBJ1-2, with D maybe TRBD1 (5 bases). CDR1 and CDR2 (germline): LNHNV, YYDKDF (reference sequence). The CDR3 is 13 residues long. The V end was cut by 4 bases, the J end by 2 bases, with 8 bases between. Written as DNA, the CDR3 is TGTGCCACCAGCAAAGACAGAAACTATGGCTACACCTTC. Protein: CATSKDRNYGYTF.

This rearrangement joins TRBV5-6 to TRBJ2-5; TRBD2 agrees at 7 bases. The germline CDR1 and CDR2 sequences are SGHDT and YYEEEE. V lost 4 bases, J lost 4 bases, and 10 bases stayed unmatched. The length of the CDR3 is 15 residues. DNA for the CDR3: TGTGCCAGCAGCCCCGTTTCGGGGAGGGGAGAGACCCAGTACTTC. This encodes CASSPVSGRGETQYF.

The chain is built from TRBV7-7 and TRBJ2-5, with TRBD2 matching 8 bases. Germline CDR1 reads SSHAT; CDR2 reads FNYEAQ (reference sequence). The CDR3 consists of 15 residues. Trimming cost V 4 bases and J 5 bases; bases outside gene matches: 9. The CDR3 is CASSSLAGGSETQYF. CDR3 nucleotide sequence: TGTGCCAGCAGCTCCCTGGCGGGAGGTTCGGAGACCCAGTACTTC.

This rearrangement joins TRBV4-1 to TRBJ2-7, with TRBD2 identical over 7 bases. In germline, CDR1 is MGHRA, CDR2 YSYEKL. The V segment lost 3 bases and the J segment 3 bases; nucleotides outside the gene matches: 5. There are 14 residues in the CDR3. The CDR3 bases are TGCGCCAGCAGCCAGTCTAGCGGAGACTACGAGCAGTACTTC. Protein product: CASSQSSGDYEQYF.

V usage is TRBV5-4 and J usage is TRBJ2-1, with TRBD2 identical over 9 bases. V dropped 4 bases and J dropped 9; count of bases not matched to a gene: 14. The germline V gene has CDR1 SGHNT and CDR2 YYREEE (reference sequence). CDR3 length: 16 amino acids. The CDR3, as DNA: TGTGCCAGCAGCCCCTGGGTAGCGGGAGAGTCTAGTGAGCAGTTCTTC. This encodes CASSPWVAGESSEQFF.

The chain carries TRBV28 and TRBJ1-5; D gene uncertain. Trimming took off 2 bases at V and 6 bases at J, with 11 bases between the two ends. CDR3 length: 14 residues. The germline V gene encodes CDR1 MDHEN and CDR2 SYDVKM. The CDR3 reads CASSLISLAQPQHF. CDR3 in DNA: TGTGCCAGCAGTTTAATTAGTTTAGCTCAGCCCCAGCATTTT.

The DNA of the CDR3 is TGTGCCAGCAGCCCCTATCCCCGTGGTGCTTTCTTT. Its translation is CASSPYPRGAFF. This chain links TRBV11-3 with TRBJ1-1; no firm D call. Trimming cost V 5 bases and J 11 bases, with 15 bases left between them. The CDR3 is 12 amino acids. Per the germline V gene, CDR1 is SGHNT and CDR2 is YENEEA.

The chain recombines TRBV4-2 with TRBJ2-5; possible D gene TRBD1, 6 bases. The V gene's germline CDR1 is LGHNA and CDR2 YNFKEQ. This CDR3 region has 15 residues. The V gene lost 2 bases and the J gene lost 5 bases, with 15 bases spanning the gap. CDR3 amino acids: CASSQKEDSSETQYF. The CDR3 DNA sequence: TGTGCCAGCAGCCAAAAGGAGGACAGCTCGGAGACCCAGTACTTC.

The J gene is TRBJ2-1, the V gene TRBV6-5; D remains ambiguous. The CDR3 extends over 11 amino acids. V lost 6 bases and J lost 4, with 4 bases in between. CDR1 and CDR2 from the germline V gene are MNHEY and SVGAGI. The CDR3 sequence: CASSQYNEQFF. CDR3 coding DNA: TGTGCCAGCAGCCAGTACAATGAGCAGTTCTTC.

The rearrangement uses TRBV30 and TRBJ2-7, with TRBD1 identical over 7 bases. CDR1 and CDR2 (germline): GTSNPN, SVGIG (reference sequence). V lost 4 bases and J lost 2; bases outside the gene matches: 5. The CDR3 has 13 amino acids. This CDR3 is CAWTAGQAYEQYF. For the CDR3, the DNA is TGTGCCTGGACTGCAGGACAGGCCTACGAGCAGTACTTC.

The genes are TRBV6-1 and TRBJ2-3, with D perhaps TRBD2 (5 bases). The CDR3 has 16 residues. The V and J ends lost 2 bases and 0 bases respectively, with 12 bases between them. The germline CDR1 and CDR2 sequences are MNHNS and SASEGT. Here the CDR3 reads CASSEFPAVSTDTQYF. CDR3 in DNA: TGTGCCAGCAGTGAATTTCCAGCGGTTAGCACAGATACGCAGTATTTT.

The CDR3 here is CAWYSGSLTDTQYF. CDR3 in DNA: TGTGCCTGGTATAGCGGGAGCTTGACAGATACGCAGTATTTT. The chain has TRBV30 and TRBJ2-3, with 9 bases lining up with TRBD2. The V and J ends lost 5 bases and 3 bases, in that order; junction bases with no gene match: 6. The CDR3 length is 14 residues. The V gene's germline CDR1 is GTSNPN and CDR2 SVGIG (reference sequence).

J is TRBJ2-7 and V is TRBV9, with 7 bases matching TRBD2. Unmatched junction bases numbered 15, after V lost 4 bases and J lost 5 bases. The CDR3 runs 16 residues. CDR1 is SGDLS, CDR2 YYNGEE, per germline. The CDR3 DNA is TGTGCCAGCAGCTCCCGCGCGGGTCAGGGAGGGAACGAGCAGTACTTC. Translated, it gives CASSSRAGQGGNEQYF.

This clone showed up just once. The chain couples TRBV11-2 to TRBJ1-5, with 10 bases that match TRBD1. This CDR3 is 16 amino acids long. The germline CDR1 and CDR2 sequences are SGHAT and FQNNGV. V lost 5 bases to trimming and J lost 4 bases; unmatched junction nucleotides: 8. CDR3 coding DNA: TGTGCCAGCAGCCGGGGACAGGGGAGGAATAATCAGCCCCAGCATTTT. It specifies CASSRGQGRNNQPQHF.

The table lists this clone with many counts. This chain uses TRBV6-5 with TRBJ2-7; D is possibly TRBD2 (6 bases). This CDR3 is 15 amino acids long. Trimming removed 2 bases from V and 2 bases from J, with 13 bases in between. Per the germline V gene, CDR1 is MNHEY and CDR2 is SVGAGI. CDR3 bases: TGTGCCAGCAGTTACCTCGGGACGGGAGCCTACGAGCAGTACTTC. The encoded protein is CASSYLGTGAYEQYF.

The chain is built from TRBV11-2 and TRBJ2-5, with a tentative D call TRBD2 (6 bases). The V and J ends lost 4 bases and 5 bases respectively, with 14 bases between them. The CDR3 runs 14 residues. Per germline, CDR1 SGHAT and CDR2 FQNNGV. The DNA for the CDR3 is TGTGCCAGCAGCTGGGGAGGCTCAGGCGAGACCCAGTACTTC. Translated: CASSWGGSGETQYF.

The chain combines TRBV28 with TRBJ2-2; TRBD1 aligns across 10 bases. Unmatched junction bases numbered 4, after V lost 3 bases and J lost 3 bases. The germline V gene encodes CDR1 MDHEN and CDR2 SYDVKM. The CDR3 totals 16 residues. The CDR3 region has the DNA TGTGCCAGCAGTTTGGTGGGACAGGGGTACACCGGGGAGCTGTTTTTT. It translates to CASSLVGQGYTGELFF. The full variable domain, in which reference TRBV28 and TRBJ2-2 provide the parts outside the CDR3, is DVKVTQSSRYLVKRTGEKVFLECVQDMDHENMFWYRQDPGLGLRLIYFSYDVKMKEKGDIPEGYSVSREKKERFSLILESASTNQTSMYLCASSLVGQGYTGELFFGEGSRLTVL.

The V and J genes are TRBV11-2 and TRBJ2-3; a weak D match, TRBD2 (6 bases). The germline V and J ends were trimmed by 5 bases and 6 bases, with 9 bases remaining between them. The germline CDR1 and CDR2 sequences are SGHAT and FQNNGV. The length of the CDR3 is 12 residues. Here the CDR3 reads CASSTSSDTQYF. Written as DNA, the CDR3 is TGTGCCAGCAGCACTAGCTCCGATACGCAGTATTTT.